The 14 T cell receptor beta chains below all came from one sample that was sequenced in a study of T cell responses to AZD1222 COVID-19 vaccine. Sequencing used immunoSEQ multiplex PCR; TCRdb keeps in-frame clones, though not all of them. The sample yields about 150,000 clones, 80% to 90% seen once. The starting material was peripheral blood, obtained on day 0 of AZD1222 vaccination. These receptors all come from an adult in good health.

This clone has just a few counts. The CDR3 coding sequence is TGTGCCAGCAGCTTGACTAGCGGGGGAAATGAGCAGTTCTTC. Translation: CASSLTSGGNEQFF. The chain carries TRBV7-6 and TRBJ2-1, with 12 bases that match TRBD2. V shed 3 bases, J shed 7 bases, and the junction held 1 base outside the gene matches. This CDR3 is built from 14 residues. CDR1 and CDR2 from the germline V gene are SGHVS and FNYEAQ.

The chain uses TRBV7-6 and TRBJ1-5, with 7 positions matching TRBD1. The CDR3 covers 14 residues. The V gene's germline CDR1 is SGHVS and CDR2 FNYEAQ. Trimming at V came to 5 bases and at J to 7 bases, leaving 8 bases not matched to a gene. DNA of the CDR3: TGTGCCAGCAGCCCCAAGACAGGGCGGCAGCCCCAGCATTTT. Protein sequence: CASSPKTGRQPQHF.

The chain is built from TRBV25-1 and TRBJ2-3; TRBD1 matches 7 bases. Germline-derived CDR1 and CDR2 are MGHDK and SYGVNS. This CDR3 spans 14 amino acids. V trimming: 5 bases; J trimming: 1 base; junction bases outside the gene matches: 3. This chain's CDR3 is CASSYTGGTDTQYF. Written as DNA, the CDR3 is TGTGCCAGCAGTTATACAGGGGGCACAGATACGCAGTATTTT. Supplemented by reference TRBV25-1 and TRBJ2-3, the full variable domain reads EADIYQTPRYLVIGTGKKITLECSQTMGHDKMYWYQQDPGMELHLIHYSYGVNSTEKGDLSSESTVSRIRTEHFPLTLESARPSHTSQYLCASSYTGGTDTQYFGPGTRLTVL.

This chain joins TRBV6-2 or TRBV6-3 and TRBJ1-5; weak D call: TRBD1 (5 bases). Per germline, CDR1 MNHEY and CDR2 SVGEGT. Trimming cost V 4 bases and J 5 bases, with 21 bases left between them. The CDR3 runs 17 residues. In DNA form, the CDR3 reads TGTGCCAGCAGTTCCATCTACCATCGGGGCGTGGATCAGCCCCAGCATTTT. Translation gives CASSSIYHRGVDQPQHF.

This chain uses TRBV2 with TRBJ2-7, with a possible D match to TRBD1 (6 bases). Germline V gives CDR1 SNHLY, CDR2 FYNNEI. The CDR3 covers 13 residues. V dropped 8 bases and J dropped 2 bases, with 13 bases sitting between them. CDR3 coding DNA: TGTGCCAGCCGTCCGACAGGAACCTACGAGCAGTACGTC. It translates to CASRPTGTYEQYV.

The genes are TRBV11-3 and TRBJ2-1; D gene unclear. Germline CDR1 reads SGHNT; CDR2 reads YENEEA. The germline V and J ends were trimmed by 5 bases and 7 bases, with 15 bases remaining between them. This CDR3 is 14 amino acids long. CDR3 loop: CASSQNPQGNEQFF. CDR3 in DNA: TGTGCCAGCAGCCAGAACCCACAAGGGAATGAGCAGTTCTTC.

J is TRBJ1-1 and V is TRBV25-1; no clear D gene. CDR1 and CDR2 from the germline V gene are MGHDK and SYGVNS. This CDR3 spans 17 amino acids. Deletions cut 1 base from V and 0 bases from J, with 15 bases between. The CDR3 spells CASSEWEGGGLNTEAFF. The CDR3 nucleotides read TGTGCCAGCAGTGAATGGGAAGGAGGAGGACTGAACACTGAAGCTTTCTTT.

The chain couples TRBV4-1 to TRBJ2-2; 7 nucleotides align to TRBD1. CDR3 length: 15 residues. Trimming removed 3 bases from V and 0 bases from J; junction bases left unmatched: 1. CDR1 is MGHRA and CDR2 is YSYEKL in the germline V gene. As DNA, the CDR3 is TGCGCCAGCAGCCAGACAGGGACGAACACCGGGGAGCTGTTTTTT. It specifies CASSQTGTNTGELFF.

This clone was observed once. V is TRBV4-1 and J is TRBJ1-6; D is unresolved. In germline, CDR1 is MGHRA, CDR2 YSYEKL. Trimming cost V 4 bases and J 7 bases, with 14 bases left between them. CDR3 length: 15 amino acids. The chain's CDR3 is CASSLPPGRNSPLHF. CDR3 coding DNA: TGCGCCAGCAGCCTACCCCCTGGGAGAAATTCACCCCTCCACTTT.

The chain recombines TRBV6-5 with TRBJ2-7; 7 positions match TRBD1. Germline V CDR1 and CDR2: MNHEY, SVGAGI. The V and J ends lost 4 bases and 2 bases, in that order; junction bases with no gene match: 11. The CDR3 contains 16 residues. The CDR3: CASSFIGGTRPYEQYF. CDR3 in DNA: TGTGCCAGCAGTTTTATAGGGGGCACCCGTCCCTACGAGCAGTACTTC.

The chain carries TRBV20-1 and TRBJ1-1, with a tentative D call TRBD1 (5 bases). The germline V and J ends were trimmed by 7 bases and 7 bases, with 13 bases remaining between them. This CDR3 comprises 11 residues. Looked up from germline, CDR1 is DFQATT and CDR2 is SNEGSKA (reference sequence). CDR3 bases: TGCAGTGTAGACTGGGGGTATGAAGCTTTCTTT. It translates to CSVDWGYEAFF.

This clone was seen once. This chain uses TRBV7-9 with TRBJ1-5; D unresolved. The V end was cut by 4 bases, the J end by 3 bases, with 13 bases between. Germline CDR1 is SEHNR and CDR2 is FQNEAQ (reference sequence). The CDR3 sequence is 15 residues long. The CDR3 nucleotides are TGTGCCAGCAGCTCAGGCCAGTTAGACAATCAGCCCCAGCATTTT. This codes for CASSSGQLDNQPQHF.

This rearrangement joins TRBV3-1 (or the pseudogene TRBV3-2) to TRBJ2-7; no definite D call. V was clipped by 1 base and J by 4 bases, with 14 bases between them. The CDR3 totals 15 residues. Germline-derived CDR1 and CDR2 are LGHDT and YNNKEL (reference sequence). CDR3 sequence reads: CASSQAPGPQYEQYV. CDR3 DNA sequence: TGTGCCAGCAGCCAAGCCCCTGGCCCGCAGTACGAGCAGTACGTC.

The chain is built from TRBV7-8 and TRBJ2-4, with TRBD2 matching over 10 bases. CDR1 is SGHVS, CDR2 FQNEAQ, per germline. The CDR3 consists of 19 residues. V trimming: 0 bases; J trimming: 5 bases; junction bases outside the gene matches: 13. The CDR3 nucleotides are TGTGCCAGCAGCTTAGCGAGATTTAGCGGGGGGCCCCGCCAAAACATTCAGTACTTC. Encoded protein: CASSLARFSGGPRQNIQYF.